What follows are 16 T cell receptor beta chains derived from one specimen sequenced in a study of T cells after yellow fever vaccination. TCRdb analysed the 5' RACE reads with MiXCR anew, one entry per CDR3 protein. The sample contains about 74,000 distinct CDR3 sequences, roughly 6.9% of which appear only once. The source was CD8+ T cells sorted from PBMCs, collected around 5 days after the first yellow fever vaccination. The origin of the receptors is a man between 18 and 35 years old who received the YFV17D yellow fever vaccine.

There are a few counts of this clonotype. V and J are TRBV4-3 and TRBJ1-6, with 7 bases aligning to TRBD1. The CDR3 spans 15 residues. Germline V gene lookup returns CDR1 LGHNA and CDR2 YSLEER. Unmatched junction bases numbered 4, after V lost 0 bases and J lost 8 bases. For the CDR3, the DNA is TGCGCCAGCAGCCAAGATGAAGGGGGCCATTCACCCCTCCACTTT. Translated: CASSQDEGGHSPLHF.

This clonotype has ten or more counts. The rearrangement links TRBV4-3 to TRBJ2-3, with 8 bases that match TRBD1. The CDR3 extends over 16 amino acids. Germline lookup yields CDR1 LGHNA and CDR2 YSLEER. V dropped 0 bases and J dropped 4; count of bases not matched to a gene: 6. This CDR3 reads CASSQDLGQGSDTQYF. DNA for the CDR3: TGCGCCAGCAGCCAAGATCTAGGACAGGGATCAGATACGCAGTATTTT.

In this sample, this clonotype turned up many times. The gene calls are TRBV3-1 and TRBJ2-7; maybe TRBD1 (6 bases). Trimming took off 0 bases at V and 3 bases at J, with 9 bases between the two ends. CDR3 length: 14 amino acids. Per germline, CDR1 LGHDT and CDR2 YNNKEL (reference sequence). The CDR3 DNA is TGTGCCAGCAGCCAAGACAGGGGACACTACGAGCAGTACTTC. This sequence encodes CASSQDRGHYEQYF.

The rearrangement links TRBV5-4 to TRBJ2-1; 8 bases fit TRBD2. Germline V gene lookup returns CDR1 SGHNT and CDR2 YYREEE (reference sequence). This CDR3 is built from 14 residues. V lost 2 bases, J lost 7 bases, and 5 bases stayed unmatched. CDR3 sequence (DNA): TGTGCCAGCAGCTTTGCCGGGGGGGTTAATGAGCAGTTCTTC. As protein: CASSFAGGVNEQFF.

This clonotype was seen a few times. The chain links TRBV20-1 to TRBJ1-2, with 8 bases lining up with TRBD1. Trimming cost V 3 bases and J 4 bases; bases outside gene matches: 13. This CDR3 spans 16 amino acids. The germline CDR1 and CDR2 sequences are DFQATT and SNEGSKA (reference sequence). The CDR3 DNA is TGCAGTGCTAGTCGGCAGGGGGCTGTTCGGGGCTATGGCTACACCTTC. It is translated as CSASRQGAVRGYGYTF.

The chain carries TRBV6-2 or TRBV6-3 and TRBJ2-1, with D possibly TRBD1 on 5 matching bases. This CDR3 has 14 residues. Germline V gene lookup returns CDR1 MNHEY and CDR2 SVGEGT. Deletions cut 1 base from V and 7 bases from J, with 11 bases between. The CDR3: CASSYLTVGNEQFF. The CDR3 DNA reads TGTGCCAGCAGTTACTTGACAGTAGGAAATGAGCAGTTCTTC.

This clonotype was counted only a few times. This chain links TRBV6-5 with TRBJ2-7; TRBD2 matches 8 bases. There are 14 residues in the CDR3. Germline V gene lookup returns CDR1 MNHEY and CDR2 SVGAGI. V gave up 6 bases and J gave up 4 bases; unmatched junction bases: 8. CDR3 in DNA: TGTGCCAGCAGCTATAGCGGGGAGCAATACGAGCAGTACGTC. Translated: CASSYSGEQYEQYV.

The J gene is TRBJ1-1, the V gene TRBV10-3; D not resolved. The CDR3 spans 14 residues. The V and J ends lost 4 bases and 5 bases respectively, with 14 bases between them. The germline V gene encodes CDR1 ENHRY and CDR2 SYGVKD. The CDR3 DNA reads TGTGCCATCAGTGGAGGCGTTGGAATTACTGAAGCTTTCTTT. Its protein is CAISGGVGITEAFF.

The CDR3 bases are TGTGCCAGCAGTTACGGACCGCAGCCTAACTATGGCTACACCTTC. Its protein product is CASSYGPQPNYGYTF. V and J are TRBV6-5 and TRBJ1-2, with unresolved D. Germline-derived CDR1 and CDR2 are MNHEY and SVGAGI. The CDR3 contains 15 residues. V lost 2 bases and J 0 bases, leaving 10 bases between the germline ends.

This clonotype was observed many times. The CDR3 reads CASSQEGSGSPSGANVLTF. The CDR3 DNA sequence: TGTGCCAGCAGCCAAGAGGGATCGGGATCCCCCTCTGGGGCCAACGTCCTGACTTTC. The chain recombines TRBV4-2 with TRBJ2-6; TRBD2 might be the D (5 bases). This CDR3 spans 19 amino acids. V lost 0 bases and J 0 bases, leaving 15 bases between the germline ends. Germline CDR1 reads LGHNA; CDR2 reads YNFKEQ.

This clonotype was counted a few times. CDR3 sequence: CAAVGAAGIQYF. CDR3 DNA sequence: TGTGCCGCGGTCGGGGCGGCGGGGATTCAGTACTTC. The V gene is TRBV7-9, the J gene TRBJ2-4; perhaps TRBD2 as D (6 bases). V lost 11 bases and J 10 bases, leaving 18 bases between the germline ends. Looked up from germline, CDR1 is SEHNR and CDR2 is FQNEAQ (reference sequence). This CDR3 spans 12 amino acids.

This clonotype showed up many times. V and J are TRBV7-2 and TRBJ1-5; D unresolved. Germline CDR1 SGHTA, CDR2 FQGNSA. The CDR3 covers 13 residues. The V gene lost 5 bases and the J gene lost 4 bases, with 9 bases spanning the gap. The DNA for the CDR3 is TGTGCCAGCAGCCTCCATGAAAATCAGCCCCAGCATTTT. The encoded protein is CASSLHENQPQHF.

This clonotype appeared many times. CDR3 sequence: CASSQDVTEETQYF. DNA of the CDR3: TGCGCCAGCAGCCAAGATGTCACGGAAGAGACCCAGTACTTC. This sequence joins TRBV4-1 and TRBJ2-5; D unclear. From germline, CDR1 is MGHRA and CDR2 YSYEKL. Trimming shortened V by 0 bases and J by 3 bases, and 8 bases separated the two germline ends. The CDR3 covers 14 residues.

This clonotype was counted between two and nine times. This rearrangement joins TRBV5-1 to TRBJ2-3; 9 bases match TRBD1. V was clipped by 4 bases and J by 5 bases; unmatched bases: 8. CDR1 is SGHRS, CDR2 YFSETQ, per germline. The CDR3 extends over 15 amino acids. CDR3 DNA sequence: TGCGCCAGCAGCAACAGGGGGCCCCACCAAGATACGCAGTATTTT. Translation: CASSNRGPHQDTQYF. Complete variable domain (other parts from reference TRBV5-1 and TRBJ2-3): KAGVTQTPRYLIKTRGQQVTLSCSPISGHRSVSWYQQTPGQGLQFLFEYFSETQRNKGNFPGRFSGRQFSNSRSEMNVSTLELGDSALYLCASSNRGPHQDTQYFGPGTRLTVL.

This clonotype appeared many times. V gene TRBV15 combines with J gene TRBJ1-1; D may be TRBD1 (5 bases). Looked up from germline, CDR1 is LNHNV and CDR2 is YYDKDF (reference sequence). The V end was cut by 7 bases, the J end by 1 base, with 7 bases between. The CDR3 is made up of 12 amino acids. CDR3 nucleotides: TGTGCCACCACTCAGGGGAACACTGAAGCTTTCTTT. Protein: CATTQGNTEAFF.

This clonotype has just a few counts. The chain joins TRBV5-4 to TRBJ2-1; possibly TRBD2 for D (5 bases). Trimming pared 2 bases from V and 3 bases from J, leaving 9 bases between. There are 14 residues in the CDR3. The germline CDR1 and CDR2 sequences are SGHNT and YYREEE (reference sequence). CDR3 bases: TGTGCCAGCAGCTTAGAACGGGGCTACAATGAGCAGTTCTTC. This codes for CASSLERGYNEQFF.